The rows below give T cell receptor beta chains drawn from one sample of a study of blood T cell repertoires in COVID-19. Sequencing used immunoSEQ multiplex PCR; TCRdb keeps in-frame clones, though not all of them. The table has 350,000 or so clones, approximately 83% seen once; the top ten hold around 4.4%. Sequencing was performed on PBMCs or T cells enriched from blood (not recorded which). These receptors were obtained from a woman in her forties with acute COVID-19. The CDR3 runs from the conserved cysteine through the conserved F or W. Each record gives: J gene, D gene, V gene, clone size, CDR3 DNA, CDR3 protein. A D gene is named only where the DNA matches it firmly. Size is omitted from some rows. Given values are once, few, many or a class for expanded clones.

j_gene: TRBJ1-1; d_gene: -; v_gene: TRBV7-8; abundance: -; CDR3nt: TGTGCCAGCAGCTTAGCTTTACCGGGCCAGGGCACTGAAGCTTTCTTT; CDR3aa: CASSLALPGQGTEAFF
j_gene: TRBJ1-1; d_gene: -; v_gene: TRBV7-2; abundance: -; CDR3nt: TGTGCCAGCAGCACCAGGGCGCGGAGTCCTGAAGCTTTCTTT; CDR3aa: CASSTRARSPEAFF
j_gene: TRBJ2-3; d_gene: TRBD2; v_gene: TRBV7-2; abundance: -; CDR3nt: TGTGCCAGCAGCTTAGATCGCGGGAGGGCCGGCGATACGCAGTATTTT; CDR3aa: CASSLDRGRAGDTQYF
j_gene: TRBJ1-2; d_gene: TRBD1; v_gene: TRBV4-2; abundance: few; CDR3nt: TGTGCCAGCAGCCCGACAGGGTCTGGCTACACCTTC; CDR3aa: CASSPTGSGYTF
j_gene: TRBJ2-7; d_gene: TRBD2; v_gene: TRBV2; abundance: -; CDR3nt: TGTGCCAGCGGGGGGGAGGGATCCTCCTACGAGCAGTACTTC; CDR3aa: CASGGEGSSYEQYF
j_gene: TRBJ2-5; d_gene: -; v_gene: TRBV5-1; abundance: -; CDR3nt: TGCGCCAGCAGCTTGGGGGCCCCCCAAGAGACCCAGTACTTC; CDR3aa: CASSLGAPQETQYF
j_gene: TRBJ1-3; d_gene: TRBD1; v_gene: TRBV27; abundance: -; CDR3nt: TGTGCCAGCAGTTTACCGACAGGGAGCTCTGGAAACACCATATATTTT; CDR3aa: CASSLPTGSSGNTIYF
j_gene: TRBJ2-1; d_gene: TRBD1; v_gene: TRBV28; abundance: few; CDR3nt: TGTGCCAGCAGCAAACAGGGGTTTGTTAATGAGCAGTTCTTC; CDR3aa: CASSKQGFVNEQFF
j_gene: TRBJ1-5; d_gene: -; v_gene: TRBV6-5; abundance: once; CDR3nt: TGTGCCAGCAGCCAAGACAGAAATCAGCCCCAGCATTTT; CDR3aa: CASSQDRNQPQHF
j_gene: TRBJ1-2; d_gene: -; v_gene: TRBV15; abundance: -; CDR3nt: TGTGCCACCAGCAGAGACGAGATGGGGACTTCGACGCACTATGGCTACACCTTC; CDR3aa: CATSRDEMGTSTHYGYTF
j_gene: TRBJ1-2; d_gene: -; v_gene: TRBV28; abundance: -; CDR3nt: TGTGCCAGCAGTCCACAGGGACAAGACTATGGCTACACCTTC; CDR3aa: CASSPQGQDYGYTF
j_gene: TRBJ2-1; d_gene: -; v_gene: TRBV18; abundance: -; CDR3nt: TGTGCCAGCTCACCAATTTCCGGGGTTGGATCCTACAATGAGCAGTTCTTC; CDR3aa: CASSPISGVGSYNEQFF
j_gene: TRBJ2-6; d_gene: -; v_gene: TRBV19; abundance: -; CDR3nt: TGTGCCAGTAGTATAGATCTCAGCTCTGGGGCCAACGTCCTGACTTTC; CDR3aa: CASSIDLSSGANVLTF
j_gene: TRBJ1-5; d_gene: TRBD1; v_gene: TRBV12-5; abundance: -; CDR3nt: TGTGCTAGTGTTCCGGGACAGGGTCCCTCGGGCAATCAGCCCCAGCATTTT; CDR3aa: CASVPGQGPSGNQPQHF
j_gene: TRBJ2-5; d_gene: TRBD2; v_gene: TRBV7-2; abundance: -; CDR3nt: TGTGCCAGCAGCCCGACTAGCGGCCCATGGGAGACCCAGTACTTC; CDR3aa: CASSPTSGPWETQYF
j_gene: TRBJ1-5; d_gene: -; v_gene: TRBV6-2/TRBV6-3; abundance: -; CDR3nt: TGTGCCAGCAGTTACTCACTGTTGGAGGGAAGCCAGCCCCAGCATTTT; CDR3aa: CASSYSLLEGSQPQHF
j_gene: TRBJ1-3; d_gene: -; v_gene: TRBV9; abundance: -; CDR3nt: TGTGCCAGCAGCGTAGCCCTCCCGGGACTGAGAAACACCATATATTTT; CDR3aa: CASSVALPGLRNTIYF
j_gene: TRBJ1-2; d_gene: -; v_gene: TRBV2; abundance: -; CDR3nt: TGTGCCAGCAGTGCAGGGGCTGGCTACACCTTC; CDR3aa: CASSAGAGYTF
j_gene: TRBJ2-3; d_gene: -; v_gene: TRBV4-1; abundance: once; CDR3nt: TGCGCCAGCAGCCAAGGGACAAAATGGGATACAGATACGCAGTATTTT; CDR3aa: CASSQGTKWDTDTQYF
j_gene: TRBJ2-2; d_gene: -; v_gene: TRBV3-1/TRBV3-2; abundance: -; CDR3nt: TGTGCCAGCAGCCAAGTTCAGGGTACCGGGGAGCTGTTTTTT; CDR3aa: CASSQVQGTGELFF
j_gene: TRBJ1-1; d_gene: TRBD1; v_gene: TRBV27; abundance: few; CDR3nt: TGTGCCAGCAGTAGGAGGGACAGGGATGTCAGGACTGAAGCTTTCTTT; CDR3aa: CASSRRDRDVRTEAFF
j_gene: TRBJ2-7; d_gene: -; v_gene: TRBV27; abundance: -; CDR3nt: TGTGCCAGCAGTTTATCCGGCGGCTCCTACGAGCAGTACTTC; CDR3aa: CASSLSGGSYEQYF
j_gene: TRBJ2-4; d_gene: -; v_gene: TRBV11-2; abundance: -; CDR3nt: TGTGCCAGCAGCTTATCCGTCAGGGCTGAGTCACTTCAGTACTTC; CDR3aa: CASSLSVRAESLQYF